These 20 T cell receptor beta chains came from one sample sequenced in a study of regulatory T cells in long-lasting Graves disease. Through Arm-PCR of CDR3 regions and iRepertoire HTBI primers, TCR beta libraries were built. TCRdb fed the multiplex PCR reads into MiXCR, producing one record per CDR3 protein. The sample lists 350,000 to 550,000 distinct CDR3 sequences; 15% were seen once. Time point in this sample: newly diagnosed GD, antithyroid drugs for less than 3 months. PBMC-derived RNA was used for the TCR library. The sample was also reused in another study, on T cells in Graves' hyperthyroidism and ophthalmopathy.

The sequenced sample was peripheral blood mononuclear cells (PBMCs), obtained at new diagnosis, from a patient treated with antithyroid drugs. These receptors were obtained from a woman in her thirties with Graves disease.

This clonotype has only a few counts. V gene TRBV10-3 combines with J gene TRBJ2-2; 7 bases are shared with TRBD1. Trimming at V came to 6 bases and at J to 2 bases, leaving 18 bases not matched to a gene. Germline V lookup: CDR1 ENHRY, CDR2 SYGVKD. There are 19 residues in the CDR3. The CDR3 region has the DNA TGTGCCATCAGATCCCACTCGGACAGGTTGACGAATAACACCGGGGAGCTGTTTTTT. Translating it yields CAIRSHSDRLTNNTGELFF.

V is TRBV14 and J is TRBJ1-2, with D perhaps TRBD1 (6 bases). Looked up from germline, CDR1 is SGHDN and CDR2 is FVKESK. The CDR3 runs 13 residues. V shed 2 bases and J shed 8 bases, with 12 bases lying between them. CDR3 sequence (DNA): TGTGCCAGCAGCCAAAGGGGGAGGGGCGGCTACACCTTC. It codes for CASSQRGRGGYTF.

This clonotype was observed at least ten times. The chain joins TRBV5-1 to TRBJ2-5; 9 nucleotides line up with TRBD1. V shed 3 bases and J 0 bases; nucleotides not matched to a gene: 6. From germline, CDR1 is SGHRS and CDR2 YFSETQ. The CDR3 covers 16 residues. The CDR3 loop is CASSSSQGAHQETQYF. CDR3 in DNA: TGCGCCAGCAGCTCCTCACAGGGGGCCCACCAAGAGACCCAGTACTTC.

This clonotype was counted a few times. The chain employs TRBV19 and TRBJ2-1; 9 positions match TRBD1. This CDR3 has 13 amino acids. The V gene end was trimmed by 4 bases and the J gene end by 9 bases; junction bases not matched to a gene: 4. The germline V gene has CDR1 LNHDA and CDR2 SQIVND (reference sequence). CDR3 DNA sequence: TGTGCCAGTAGTAGGGACAGGGCATCTGAGCAGTTCTTC. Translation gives CASSRDRASEQFF.

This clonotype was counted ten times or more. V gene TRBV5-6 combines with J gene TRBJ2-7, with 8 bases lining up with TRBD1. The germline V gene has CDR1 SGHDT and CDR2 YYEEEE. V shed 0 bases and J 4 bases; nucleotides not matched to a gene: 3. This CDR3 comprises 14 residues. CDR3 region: CASSLGQGWYEQYF. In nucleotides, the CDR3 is TGTGCCAGCAGCTTGGGACAGGGGTGGTACGAGCAGTACTTC.

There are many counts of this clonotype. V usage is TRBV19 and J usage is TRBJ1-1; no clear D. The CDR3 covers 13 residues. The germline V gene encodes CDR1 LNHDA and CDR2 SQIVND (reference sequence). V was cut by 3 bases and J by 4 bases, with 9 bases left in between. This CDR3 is CASSIERGTEAFF. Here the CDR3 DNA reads TGTGCCAGTAGTATCGAACGAGGCACTGAAGCTTTCTTT. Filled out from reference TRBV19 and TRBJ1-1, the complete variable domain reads DGGITQSPKYLFRKEGQNVTLSCEQNLNHDAMYWYRQDPGQGLRLIYYSQIVNDFQKGDIAEGYSVSREKKESFPLTVTSAQKNPTAFYLCASSIERGTEAFFGQGTRLTVV.

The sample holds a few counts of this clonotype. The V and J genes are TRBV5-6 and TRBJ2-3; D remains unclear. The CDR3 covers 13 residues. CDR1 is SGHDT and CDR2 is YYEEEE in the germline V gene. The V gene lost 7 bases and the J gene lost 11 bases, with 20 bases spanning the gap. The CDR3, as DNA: TGTGCCAGCCAAAATAAGGTGCAAAGACGGCAGTATTTT. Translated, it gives CASQNKVQRRQYF. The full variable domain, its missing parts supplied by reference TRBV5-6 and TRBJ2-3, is DAGVTQSPTHLIKTRGQQVTLRCSPKSGHDTVSWYQQALGQGPQFIFQYYEEEERQRGNFPDRFSGHQFPNYSSELNVNALLLGDSALYLCASQNKVQRRQYFGPGTRLTVL.

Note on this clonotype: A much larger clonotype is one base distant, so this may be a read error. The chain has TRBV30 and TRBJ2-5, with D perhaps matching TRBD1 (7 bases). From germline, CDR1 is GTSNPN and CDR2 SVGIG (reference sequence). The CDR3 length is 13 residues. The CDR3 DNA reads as TGTGCCTGGGGGGGTGGCGGGACAGAGACCCAGCACTTC. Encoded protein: CAWGGGGTETQHF.

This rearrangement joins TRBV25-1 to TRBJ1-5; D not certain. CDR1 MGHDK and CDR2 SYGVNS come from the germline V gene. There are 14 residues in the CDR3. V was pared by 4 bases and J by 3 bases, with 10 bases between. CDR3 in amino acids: CASSVRQINQPQHF. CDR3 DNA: TGTGCCAGCAGTGTGAGGCAGATCAATCAGCCCCAGCATTTT. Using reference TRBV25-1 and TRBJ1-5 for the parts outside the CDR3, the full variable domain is EADIYQTPRYLVIGTGKKITLECSQTMGHDKMYWYQQDPGMELHLIHYSYGVNSTEKGDLSSESTVSRIRTEHFPLTLESARPSHTSQYLCASSVRQINQPQHFGDGTRLSIL.

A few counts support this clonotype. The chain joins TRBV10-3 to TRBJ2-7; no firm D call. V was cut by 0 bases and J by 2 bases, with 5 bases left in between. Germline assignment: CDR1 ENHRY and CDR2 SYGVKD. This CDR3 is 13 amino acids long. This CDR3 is CAISESSTYEQYF. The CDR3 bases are TGTGCCATCAGTGAGTCATCTACCTACGAGCAGTACTTC.

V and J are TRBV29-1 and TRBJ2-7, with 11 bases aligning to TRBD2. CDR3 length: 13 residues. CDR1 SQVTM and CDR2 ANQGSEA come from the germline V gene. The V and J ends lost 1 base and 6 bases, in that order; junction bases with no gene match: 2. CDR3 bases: TGCAGCGTTGAAGGTAGCGGGAGGGCCGAGCAGTACTTC. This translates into CSVEGSGRAEQYF.

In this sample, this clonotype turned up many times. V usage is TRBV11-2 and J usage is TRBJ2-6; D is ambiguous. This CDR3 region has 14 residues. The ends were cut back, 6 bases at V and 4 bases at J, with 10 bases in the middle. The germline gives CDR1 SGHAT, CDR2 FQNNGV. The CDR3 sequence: CASRPFWGANVLTF. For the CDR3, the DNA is TGTGCCAGCAGGCCTTTTTGGGGGGCCAACGTCCTGACTTTC.

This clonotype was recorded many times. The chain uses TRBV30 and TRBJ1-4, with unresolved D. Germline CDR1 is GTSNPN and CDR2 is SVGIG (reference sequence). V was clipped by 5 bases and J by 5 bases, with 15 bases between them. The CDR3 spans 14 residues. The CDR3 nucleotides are TGTGCCTGGGGTCAGGCGAAGAACAATGAAAAACTGTTTTTT. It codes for CAWGQAKNNEKLFF.

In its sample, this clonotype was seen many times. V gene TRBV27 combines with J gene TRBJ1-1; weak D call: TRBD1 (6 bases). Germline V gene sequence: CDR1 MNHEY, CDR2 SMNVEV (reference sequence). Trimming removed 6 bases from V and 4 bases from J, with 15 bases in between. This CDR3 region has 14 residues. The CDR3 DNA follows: TGTGCCAGCAGAGCTATACAGGGACTCACTGAAGCTTTCTTT. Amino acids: CASRAIQGLTEAFF.

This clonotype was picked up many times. CDR3: CASRPRLAGLGEETQYF. The CDR3 region has the DNA TGTGCCAGCAGACCCAGACTAGCGGGCCTAGGGGAAGAGACCCAGTACTTC. The chain uses TRBV6-1 and TRBJ2-5; 10 bases are shared with TRBD2. The CDR3 is made up of 17 amino acids. V lost 6 bases, J lost 3 bases, and 13 bases stayed unmatched. The germline V gene has CDR1 MNHNS and CDR2 SASEGT.

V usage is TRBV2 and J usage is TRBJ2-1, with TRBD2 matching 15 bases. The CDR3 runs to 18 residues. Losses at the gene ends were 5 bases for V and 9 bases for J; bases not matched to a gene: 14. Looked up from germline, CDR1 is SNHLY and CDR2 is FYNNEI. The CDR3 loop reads CASSSGTSGRPNTSEQFF. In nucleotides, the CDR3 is TGTGCCAGCAGTTCTGGGACTAGCGGGAGGCCGAATACCAGTGAGCAGTTCTTC.

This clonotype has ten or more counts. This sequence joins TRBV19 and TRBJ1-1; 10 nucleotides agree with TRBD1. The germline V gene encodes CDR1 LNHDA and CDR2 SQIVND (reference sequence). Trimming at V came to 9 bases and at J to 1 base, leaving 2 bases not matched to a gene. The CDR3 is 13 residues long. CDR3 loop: CASRDRGNTEAFF. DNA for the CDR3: TGTGCCAGCAGGGACAGGGGGAACACTGAAGCTTTCTTT.

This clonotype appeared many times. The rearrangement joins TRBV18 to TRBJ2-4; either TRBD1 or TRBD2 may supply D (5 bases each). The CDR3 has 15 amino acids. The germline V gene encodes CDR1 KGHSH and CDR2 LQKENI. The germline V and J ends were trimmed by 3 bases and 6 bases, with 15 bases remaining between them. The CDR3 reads CASSPATGQGNIQYF. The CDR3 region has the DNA TGTGCCAGCTCACCTGCTACGGGGCAAGGAAACATTCAGTACTTC.

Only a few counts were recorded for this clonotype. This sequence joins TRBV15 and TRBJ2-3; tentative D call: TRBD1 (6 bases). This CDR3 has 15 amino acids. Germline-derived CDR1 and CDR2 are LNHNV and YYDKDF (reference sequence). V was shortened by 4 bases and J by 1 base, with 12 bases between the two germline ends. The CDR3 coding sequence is TGTGCCACCAGCATTCAGGGGATGGGCACAGATACGCAGTATTTT. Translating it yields CATSIQGMGTDTQYF.

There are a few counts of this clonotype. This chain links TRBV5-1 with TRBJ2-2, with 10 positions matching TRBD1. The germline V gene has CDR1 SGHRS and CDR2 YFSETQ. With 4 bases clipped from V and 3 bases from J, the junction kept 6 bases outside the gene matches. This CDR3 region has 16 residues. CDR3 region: CASSPRDRGDTGELFF. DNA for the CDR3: TGCGCCAGCAGCCCCCGGGACAGGGGCGACACCGGGGAGCTGTTTTTT.